These T cell receptor beta chains were read from a single sample in a study of CD8 T cells in Susac syndrome. Using its own MiXCR run on the immunoSEQ multiplex PCR reads, TCRdb lists one record per CDR3 protein. The sample holds 400,000 to 550,000 distinct CDR3 sequences, around 85% seen once. Sequencing was done on a sample of CD8+ T cells from PBMCs. Receptor source: a human donor with multiple sclerosis. The CDR3 runs from the conserved cysteine through the conserved F or W. The D gene is left open where the match is weak. Rows may omit the clone size; those that give it use once, few, many or a size class.

CDR3 DNA: TGCGCCAGCAGTCAAGGAACAGGGGTTGGCTATGGCTACACCTTC; CDR3 protein: CASSQGTGVGYGYTF; clone size: .; D gene: TRBD1; V gene: TRBV23-1; J gene: TRBJ1-2
CDR3 DNA: TGTGCCTGGAGTGAAATGATTAACGGACCCGCGGTCACCTTC; CDR3 protein: CAWSEMINGPAVTF; clone size: .; D gene: .; V gene: TRBV30; J gene: TRBJ1-2
CDR3 DNA: TGTGCCAGCTCACCGGAGTACGGCTACGAGCAGTACTTC; CDR3 protein: CASSPEYGYEQYF; clone size: .; D gene: .; V gene: TRBV18; J gene: TRBJ2-7
CDR3 DNA: TGCGCCAGCAGCTTGTGGACAGGGGGCTCCTACGAGCAGTACTTC; CDR3 protein: CASSLWTGGSYEQYF; clone size: .; D gene: TRBD1; V gene: TRBV5-1; J gene: TRBJ2-7
CDR3 DNA: TGCGCCAGCAGCCAAGAAGGGTACAATGATCAGTTCTTC; CDR3 protein: CASSQEGYNDQFF; clone size: .; D gene: .; V gene: TRBV4-1; J gene: TRBJ2-1
CDR3 DNA: TGCAGCGTTGTAATGGACTTTCCCTACGAGCAGTACTTC; CDR3 protein: CSVVMDFPYEQYF; clone size: .; D gene: .; V gene: TRBV29-1; J gene: TRBJ2-7
CDR3 DNA: TGTGCAAGCCCGAGTCTCATGGGGAATGAGCAGTTCTTC; CDR3 protein: CASPSLMGNEQFF; clone size: .; D gene: .; V gene: TRBV12-2; J gene: TRBJ2-1
CDR3 DNA: TGTGCCAGCAGTCTAGCGGGAGGGCCATTTTTCACAGATACGCAGTATTTT; CDR3 protein: CASSLAGGPFFTDTQYF; clone size: .; D gene: TRBD2; V gene: TRBV27; J gene: TRBJ2-3
CDR3 DNA: TGTGCCAGCAGCCAAGATCCCGAAACAGGTTACTACAATGAGCAGTTCTTC; CDR3 protein: CASSQDPETGYYNEQFF; clone size: .; D gene: .; V gene: TRBV3-1; J gene: TRBJ2-1
CDR3 DNA: TGTGCCACCAGCAAACCGCCCGGACAGGGCACCCCCTACGAGCAGTACTTC; CDR3 protein: CATSKPPGQGTPYEQYF; clone size: .; D gene: TRBD1; V gene: TRBV15; J gene: TRBJ2-7
CDR3 DNA: TGTGCCAGCAGCATTGGACAGCGAAATAATGAAAAACTGTTTTTT; CDR3 protein: CASSIGQRNNEKLFF; clone size: .; D gene: .; V gene: TRBV5-6; J gene: TRBJ1-4
CDR3 DNA: TGCAGCGCTAGGGGACTAGCGGGGGGGCCGGATACGCAGTATTTT; CDR3 protein: CSARGLAGGPDTQYF; clone size: .; D gene: TRBD2; V gene: TRBV29-1; J gene: TRBJ2-3
CDR3 DNA: TGTGCCAGCAGTTTGGCAGGGCAAGGTCAGCCCCAGCATTTT; CDR3 protein: CASSLAGQGQPQHF; clone size: .; D gene: .; V gene: TRBV27; J gene: TRBJ1-5
CDR3 DNA: TGTGCCACCCTACCTCGGGGGGCAGGGGCCAACGTCCTGACTTTC; CDR3 protein: CATLPRGAGANVLTF; clone size: .; D gene: .; V gene: TRBV7-3; J gene: TRBJ2-6
CDR3 DNA: TGTGCCAGCAGTCCAGGGTCGGCCACTGAAGCTTTCTTT; CDR3 protein: CASSPGSATEAFF; clone size: few; D gene: .; V gene: TRBV6-1; J gene: TRBJ1-1
CDR3 DNA: TGTGCCAGCAGTCCTAGTGCGGACTTTACCTACGAGCAGTACTTC; CDR3 protein: CASSPSADFTYEQYF; clone size: .; D gene: .; V gene: TRBV2; J gene: TRBJ2-7
CDR3 DNA: TGTGCCAGCAGTTACCAGGGTGCCGGCTACGAGCAGTACTTC; CDR3 protein: CASSYQGAGYEQYF; clone size: .; D gene: .; V gene: TRBV6-5; J gene: TRBJ2-7
CDR3 DNA: TGTGCCAGCAGTGAATGGCAGGGTTTTCCGTATGGCTACACCTTC; CDR3 protein: CASSEWQGFPYGYTF; clone size: .; D gene: .; V gene: TRBV25-1; J gene: TRBJ1-2
CDR3 DNA: TGTGCCAGCAGTCGGGGCAGCTTAATCTTTGACTACGAGCAGTACTTC; CDR3 protein: CASSRGSLIFDYEQYF; clone size: .; D gene: .; V gene: TRBV7-9; J gene: TRBJ2-7
CDR3 DNA: TGTGCCAGCAGCGTTGGACCGACCACAGATACGCAGTATTTT; CDR3 protein: CASSVGPTTDTQYF; clone size: once; D gene: .; V gene: TRBV9; J gene: TRBJ2-3
CDR3 DNA: TGTGCCAGCAGTTACGGGACGAACACTGAAGCTTTCTTT; CDR3 protein: CASSYGTNTEAFF; clone size: .; D gene: .; V gene: TRBV6-5; J gene: TRBJ1-1
CDR3 DNA: TGTGCCAGCAGGGAATGGGGATCCGGCGAGCAGTACTTC; CDR3 protein: CASREWGSGEQYF; clone size: .; D gene: .; V gene: TRBV2; J gene: TRBJ2-7